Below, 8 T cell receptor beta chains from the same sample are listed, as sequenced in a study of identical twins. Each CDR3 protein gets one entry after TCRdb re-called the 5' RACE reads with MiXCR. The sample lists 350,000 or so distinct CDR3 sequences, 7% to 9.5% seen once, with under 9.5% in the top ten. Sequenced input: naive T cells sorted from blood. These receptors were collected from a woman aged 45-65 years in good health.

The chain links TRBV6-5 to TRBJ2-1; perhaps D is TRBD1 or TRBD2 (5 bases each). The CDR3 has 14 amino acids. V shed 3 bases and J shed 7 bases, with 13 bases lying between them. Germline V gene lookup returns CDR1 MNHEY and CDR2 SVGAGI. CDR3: CASSYYGGENEQFF. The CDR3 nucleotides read TGTGCCAGCAGTTATTATGGGGGAGAAAATGAGCAGTTCTTC.

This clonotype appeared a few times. CDR3 sequence: CSARDRGSRDTDTQYF. The CDR3, as DNA: TGCAGTGCTAGAGATCGAGGAAGCAGGGACACAGATACGCAGTATTTT. The chain recombines TRBV20-1 with TRBJ2-3; maybe TRBD1 (5 bases). From germline, CDR1 is DFQATT and CDR2 SNEGSKA (reference sequence). The length of the CDR3 is 16 residues. Trimming shortened V by 0 bases and J by 2 bases, and 15 bases separated the two germline ends.

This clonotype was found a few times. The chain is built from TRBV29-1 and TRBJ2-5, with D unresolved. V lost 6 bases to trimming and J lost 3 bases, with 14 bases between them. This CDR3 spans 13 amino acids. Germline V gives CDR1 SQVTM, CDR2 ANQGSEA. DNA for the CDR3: TGCAGCGTGGGGATGGTTGAAAAAGAGACCCAGTACTTC. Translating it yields CSVGMVEKETQYF. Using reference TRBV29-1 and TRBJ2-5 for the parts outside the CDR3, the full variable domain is SAVISQKPSRDICQRGTSLTIQCQVDSQVTMMFWYRQQPGQSLTLIATANQGSEATYESGFVIDKFPISRPNLTFSTLTVSNMSPEDSSIYLCSVGMVEKETQYFGPGTRLLVL.

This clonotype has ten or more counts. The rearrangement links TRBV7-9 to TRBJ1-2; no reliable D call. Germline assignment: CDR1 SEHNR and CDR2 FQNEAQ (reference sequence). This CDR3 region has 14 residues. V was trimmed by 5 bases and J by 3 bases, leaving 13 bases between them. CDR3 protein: CASSTDEVDYGYTF. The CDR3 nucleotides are TGTGCCAGCAGCACAGATGAAGTCGACTATGGCTACACCTTC.

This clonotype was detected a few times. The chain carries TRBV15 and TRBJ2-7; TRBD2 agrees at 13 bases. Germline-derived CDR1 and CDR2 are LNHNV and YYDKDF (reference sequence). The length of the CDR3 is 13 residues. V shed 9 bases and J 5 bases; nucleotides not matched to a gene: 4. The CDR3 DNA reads TGTGCCACACGGACTAGCGGGAGTGACGAGCAGTACGTC. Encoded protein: CATRTSGSDEQYV.

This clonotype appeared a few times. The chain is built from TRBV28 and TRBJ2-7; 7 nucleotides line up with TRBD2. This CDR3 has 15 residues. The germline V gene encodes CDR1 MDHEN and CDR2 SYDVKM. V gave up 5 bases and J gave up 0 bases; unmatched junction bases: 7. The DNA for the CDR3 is TGTGCCAGCAGTATCTCGGCTAGCGGCTCCTACGAGCAGTACTTC. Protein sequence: CASSISASGSYEQYF.

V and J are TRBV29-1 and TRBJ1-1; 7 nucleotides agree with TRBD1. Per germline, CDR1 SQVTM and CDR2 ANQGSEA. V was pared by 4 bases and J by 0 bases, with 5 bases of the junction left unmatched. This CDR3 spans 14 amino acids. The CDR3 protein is CSVVGTGVNTEAFF. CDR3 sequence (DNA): TGCAGCGTTGTGGGTACAGGGGTGAACACTGAAGCTTTCTTT.

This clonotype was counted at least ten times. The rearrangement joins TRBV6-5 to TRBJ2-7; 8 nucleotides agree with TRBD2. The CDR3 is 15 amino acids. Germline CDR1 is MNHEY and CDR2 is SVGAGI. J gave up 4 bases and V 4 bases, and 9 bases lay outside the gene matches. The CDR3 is CASSSSIAGTYEQYV. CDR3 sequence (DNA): TGTGCCAGCAGTTCATCGATAGCGGGGACATACGAGCAGTACGTC.